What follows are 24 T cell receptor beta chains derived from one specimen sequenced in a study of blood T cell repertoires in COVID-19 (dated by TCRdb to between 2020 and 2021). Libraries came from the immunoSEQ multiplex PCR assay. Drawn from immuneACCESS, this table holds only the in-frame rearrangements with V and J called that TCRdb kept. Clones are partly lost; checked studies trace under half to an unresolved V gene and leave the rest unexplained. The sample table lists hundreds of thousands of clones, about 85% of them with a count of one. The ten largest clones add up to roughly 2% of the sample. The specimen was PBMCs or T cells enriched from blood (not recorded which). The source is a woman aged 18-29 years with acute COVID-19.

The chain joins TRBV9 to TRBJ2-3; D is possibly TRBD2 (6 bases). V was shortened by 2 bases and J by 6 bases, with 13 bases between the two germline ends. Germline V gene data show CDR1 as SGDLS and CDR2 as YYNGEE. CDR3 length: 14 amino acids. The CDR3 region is CASSVKAGGDTQYF. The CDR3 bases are TGTGCCAGCAGCGTGAAAGCGGGCGGGGATACGCAGTATTTT.

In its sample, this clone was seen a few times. DNA of the CDR3: TGTGCCAGCAGCTTCCGGGACAGCCGGAATCAAGCTTTCTTT. Amino acid sequence: CASSFRDSRNQAFF. J is TRBJ1-1 and V is TRBV7-9; TRBD1 agrees at 7 bases. Looked up from germline, CDR1 is SEHNR and CDR2 is FQNEAQ (reference sequence). With 3 bases clipped from V and 9 bases from J, the junction kept 10 bases outside the gene matches. This CDR3 has 14 residues.

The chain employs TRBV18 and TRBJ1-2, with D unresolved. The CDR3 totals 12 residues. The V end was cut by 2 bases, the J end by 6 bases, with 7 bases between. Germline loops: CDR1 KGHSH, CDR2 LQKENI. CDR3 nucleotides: TGTGCCAGCTCACCAGAGGCAGATGGCTACACCTTC. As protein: CASSPEADGYTF.

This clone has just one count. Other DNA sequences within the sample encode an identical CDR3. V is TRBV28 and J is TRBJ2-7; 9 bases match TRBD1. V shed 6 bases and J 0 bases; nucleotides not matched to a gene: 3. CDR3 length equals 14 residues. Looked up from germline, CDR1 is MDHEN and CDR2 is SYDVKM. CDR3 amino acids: CASSPGQGSYEQYF. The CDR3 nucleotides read TGTGCCAGCAGCCCGGGACAGGGCTCCTACGAGCAGTACTTC.

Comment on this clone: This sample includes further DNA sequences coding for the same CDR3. For the CDR3, the DNA is TGCAGTGCTAGACCTCAAGAGACCCAGTACTTC. This codes for CSARPQETQYF. V usage is TRBV20-1 and J usage is TRBJ2-5, with D uncertain. Trimming took 2 bases from V and 2 from J, leaving 3 bases between them. CDR1 DFQATT and CDR2 SNEGSKA come from the germline V gene (reference sequence). The CDR3 is 11 amino acids.

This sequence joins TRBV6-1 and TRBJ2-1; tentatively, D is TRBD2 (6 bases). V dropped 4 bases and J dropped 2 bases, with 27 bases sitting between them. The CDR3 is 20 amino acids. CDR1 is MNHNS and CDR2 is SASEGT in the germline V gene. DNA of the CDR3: TGTGCCAGCAGTGGCGTCCGCAGTCAGGGTCGGGGGAAGACCTACAATGAGCAGTTCTTC. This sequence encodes CASSGVRSQGRGKTYNEQFF.

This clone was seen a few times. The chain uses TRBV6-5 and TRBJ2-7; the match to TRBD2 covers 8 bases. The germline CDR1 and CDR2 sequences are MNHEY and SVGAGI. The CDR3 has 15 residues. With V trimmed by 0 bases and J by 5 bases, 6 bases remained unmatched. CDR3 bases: TGTGCCAGCAGTTACTCTAGCGGGACCTACGACGAGCAGTACTTC. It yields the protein CASSYSSGTYDEQYF.

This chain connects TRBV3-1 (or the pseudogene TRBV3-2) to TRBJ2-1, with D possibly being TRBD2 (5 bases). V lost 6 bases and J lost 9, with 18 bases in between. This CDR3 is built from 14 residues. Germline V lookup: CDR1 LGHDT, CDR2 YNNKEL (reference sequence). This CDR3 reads CASSQLWGEGEQFF. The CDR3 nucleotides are TGTGCCAGCAGTCAGCTTTGGGGAGAGGGTGAGCAGTTCTTC.

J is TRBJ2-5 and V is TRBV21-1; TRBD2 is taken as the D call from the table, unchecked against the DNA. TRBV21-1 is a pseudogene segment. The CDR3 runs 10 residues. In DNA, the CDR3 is TGTGCCAGCAGCAACCGGACCCAGTACTTC. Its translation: CASSNRTQYF.

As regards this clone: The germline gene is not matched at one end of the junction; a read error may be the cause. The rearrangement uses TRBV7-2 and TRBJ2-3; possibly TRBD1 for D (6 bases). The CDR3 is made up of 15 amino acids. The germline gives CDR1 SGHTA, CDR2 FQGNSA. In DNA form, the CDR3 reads TGTGCCAGCAGCGTAGCAGGGGTGGTCACAGATACGCAGTATTTT. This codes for CASSVAGVVTDTQYF.

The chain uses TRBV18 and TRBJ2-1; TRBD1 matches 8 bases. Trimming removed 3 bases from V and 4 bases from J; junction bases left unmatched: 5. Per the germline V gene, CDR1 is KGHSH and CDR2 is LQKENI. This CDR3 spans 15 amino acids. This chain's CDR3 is CASSPSGDRYNEQFF. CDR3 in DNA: TGTGCCAGCTCACCCAGTGGGGACAGGTACAATGAGCAGTTCTTC.

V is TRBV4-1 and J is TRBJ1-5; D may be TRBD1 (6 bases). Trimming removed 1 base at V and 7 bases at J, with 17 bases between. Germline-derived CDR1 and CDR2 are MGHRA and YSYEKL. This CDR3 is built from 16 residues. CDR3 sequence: CASSQVRSGVGQPQHF. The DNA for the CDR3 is TGCGCCAGCAGCCAAGTACGTTCAGGGGTAGGGCAGCCCCAGCATTTT.

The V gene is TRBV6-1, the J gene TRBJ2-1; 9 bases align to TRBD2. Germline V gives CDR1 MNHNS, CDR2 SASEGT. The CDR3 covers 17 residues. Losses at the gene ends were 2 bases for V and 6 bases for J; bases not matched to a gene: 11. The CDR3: CASSESLSLAGTNEQFF. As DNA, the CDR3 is TGTGCCAGCAGTGAATCGTTGTCCCTAGCGGGGACCAATGAGCAGTTCTTC.

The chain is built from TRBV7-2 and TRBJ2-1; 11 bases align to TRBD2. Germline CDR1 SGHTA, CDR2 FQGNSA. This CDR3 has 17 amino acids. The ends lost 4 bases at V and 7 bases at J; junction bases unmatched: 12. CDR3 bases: TGTGCCAGCAGCTCGTCTAGCGGGAGGCGCTCTGGAAATGAGCAGTTCTTC. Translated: CASSSSSGRRSGNEQFF.

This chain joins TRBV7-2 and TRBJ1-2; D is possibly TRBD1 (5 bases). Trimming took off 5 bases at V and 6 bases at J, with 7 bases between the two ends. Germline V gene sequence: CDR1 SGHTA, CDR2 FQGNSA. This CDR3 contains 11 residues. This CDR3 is CASSPGHGYTF. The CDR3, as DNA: TGTGCCAGCAGCCCAGGGCATGGCTACACCTTC.

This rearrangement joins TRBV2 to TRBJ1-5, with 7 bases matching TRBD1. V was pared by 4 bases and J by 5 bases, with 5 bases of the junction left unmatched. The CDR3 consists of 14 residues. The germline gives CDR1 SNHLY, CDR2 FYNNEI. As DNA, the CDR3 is TGTGCCAGCAGTGGGACAGGACGTTATCAGCCCCAGCATTTT. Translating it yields CASSGTGRYQPQHF.

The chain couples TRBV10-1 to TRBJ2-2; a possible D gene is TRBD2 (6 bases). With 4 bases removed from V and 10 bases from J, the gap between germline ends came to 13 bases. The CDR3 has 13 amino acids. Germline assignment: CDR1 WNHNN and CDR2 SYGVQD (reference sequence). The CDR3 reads CASSVADGEELFF. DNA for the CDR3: TGCGCCAGCAGTGTAGCGGACGGAGAGGAGCTGTTTTTT.

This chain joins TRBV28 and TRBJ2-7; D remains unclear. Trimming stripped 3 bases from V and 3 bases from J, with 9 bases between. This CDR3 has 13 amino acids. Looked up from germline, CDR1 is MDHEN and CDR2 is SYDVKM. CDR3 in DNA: TGTGCCAGCAGTTTGAGGCAGATCTACGAGCAGTACTTC. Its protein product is CASSLRQIYEQYF. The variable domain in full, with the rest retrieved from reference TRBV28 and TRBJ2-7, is DVKVTQSSRYLVKRTGEKVFLECVQDMDHENMFWYRQDPGLGLRLIYFSYDVKMKEKGDIPEGYSVSREKKERFSLILESASTNQTSMYLCASSLRQIYEQYFGPGTRLTVT.

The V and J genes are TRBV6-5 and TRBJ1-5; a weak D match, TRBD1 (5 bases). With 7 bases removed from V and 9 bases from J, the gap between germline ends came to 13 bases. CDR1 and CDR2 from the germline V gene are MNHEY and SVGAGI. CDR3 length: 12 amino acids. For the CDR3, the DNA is TGTGCCAGCAACGGGGGACTGTGGCCCCAGCATTTT. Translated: CASNGGLWPQHF.

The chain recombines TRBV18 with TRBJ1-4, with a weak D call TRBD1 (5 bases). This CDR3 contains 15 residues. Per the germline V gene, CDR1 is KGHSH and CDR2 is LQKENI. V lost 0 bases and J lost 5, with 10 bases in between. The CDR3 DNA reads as TGTGCCAGCTCACCACCCGGGGGTTCGAATGAAAAACTGTTTTTT. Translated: CASSPPGGSNEKLFF.

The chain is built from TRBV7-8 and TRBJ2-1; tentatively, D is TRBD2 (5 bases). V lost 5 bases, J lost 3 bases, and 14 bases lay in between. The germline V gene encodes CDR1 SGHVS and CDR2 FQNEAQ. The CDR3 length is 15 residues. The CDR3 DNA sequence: TGTGCCAGCAGCCGGGCAGCGGAGAACTACAATGAGCAGTTCTTC. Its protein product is CASSRAAENYNEQFF.

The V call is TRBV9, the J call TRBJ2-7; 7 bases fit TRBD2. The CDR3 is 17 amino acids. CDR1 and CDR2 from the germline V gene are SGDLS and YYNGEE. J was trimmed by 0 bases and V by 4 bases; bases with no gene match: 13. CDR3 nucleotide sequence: TGTGCCAGCAGCAATTCAGACCGGGACTACCGCTCCTACGAGCAGTACTTC. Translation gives CASSNSDRDYRSYEQYF.

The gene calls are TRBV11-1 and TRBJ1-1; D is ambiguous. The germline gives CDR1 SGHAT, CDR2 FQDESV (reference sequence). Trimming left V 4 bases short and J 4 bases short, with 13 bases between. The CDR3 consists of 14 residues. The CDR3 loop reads CASSSTSQGTEAFF. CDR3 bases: TGTGCCAGCAGCTCGACATCACAAGGCACTGAAGCTTTCTTT.

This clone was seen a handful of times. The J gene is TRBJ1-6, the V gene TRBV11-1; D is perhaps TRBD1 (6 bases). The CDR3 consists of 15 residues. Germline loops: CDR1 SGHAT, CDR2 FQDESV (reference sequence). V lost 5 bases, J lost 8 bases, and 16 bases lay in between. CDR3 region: CASSPEDRPYSPLHF. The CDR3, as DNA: TGTGCCAGCAGCCCAGAGGACAGACCCTATTCACCCCTCCACTTT.